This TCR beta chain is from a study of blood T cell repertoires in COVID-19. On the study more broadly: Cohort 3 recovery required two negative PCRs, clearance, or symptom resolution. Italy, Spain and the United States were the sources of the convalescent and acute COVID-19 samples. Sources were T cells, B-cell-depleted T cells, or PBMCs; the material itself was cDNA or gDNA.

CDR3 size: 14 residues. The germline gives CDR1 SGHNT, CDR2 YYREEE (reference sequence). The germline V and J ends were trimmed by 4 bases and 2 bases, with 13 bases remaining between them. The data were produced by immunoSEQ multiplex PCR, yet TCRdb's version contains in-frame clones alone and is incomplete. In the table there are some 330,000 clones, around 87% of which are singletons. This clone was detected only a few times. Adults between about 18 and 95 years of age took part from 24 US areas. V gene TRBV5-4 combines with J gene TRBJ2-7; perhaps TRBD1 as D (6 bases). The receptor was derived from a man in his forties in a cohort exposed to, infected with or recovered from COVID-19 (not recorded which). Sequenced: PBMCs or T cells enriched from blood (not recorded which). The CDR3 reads CASSPRQDPYEQYF. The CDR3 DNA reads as TGTGCCAGCAGCCCCAGACAGGACCCCTACGAGCAGTACTTC.